This entry concerns a single T cell receptor (beta chain). The data stem from a study of control samples from healthy donors and cancer patients. Using immunoSEQ multiplex PCR, the repertoire was profiled, and TCRdb retains in-frame clones only, with some absent. The table lists over 100,000 clones, roughly 90% of them singletons. CDR3 length: 16 amino acids. The germline V gene has CDR1 SGHAT and CDR2 FQNNGV. Trimming removed 4 bases from V and 9 bases from J; junction bases left unmatched: 14. Sample: blood. The chain combines TRBV11-2 with TRBJ2-2; 7 bases fit TRBD1. This TCR was sampled from a man between 18 and 29 years old in good health. DNA of the CDR3: TGTGCCAGCAGCTCCACAACAAAAAACAGGGGACGGGAGCTGTTTTTT. Protein product: CASSSTTKNRGRELFF.